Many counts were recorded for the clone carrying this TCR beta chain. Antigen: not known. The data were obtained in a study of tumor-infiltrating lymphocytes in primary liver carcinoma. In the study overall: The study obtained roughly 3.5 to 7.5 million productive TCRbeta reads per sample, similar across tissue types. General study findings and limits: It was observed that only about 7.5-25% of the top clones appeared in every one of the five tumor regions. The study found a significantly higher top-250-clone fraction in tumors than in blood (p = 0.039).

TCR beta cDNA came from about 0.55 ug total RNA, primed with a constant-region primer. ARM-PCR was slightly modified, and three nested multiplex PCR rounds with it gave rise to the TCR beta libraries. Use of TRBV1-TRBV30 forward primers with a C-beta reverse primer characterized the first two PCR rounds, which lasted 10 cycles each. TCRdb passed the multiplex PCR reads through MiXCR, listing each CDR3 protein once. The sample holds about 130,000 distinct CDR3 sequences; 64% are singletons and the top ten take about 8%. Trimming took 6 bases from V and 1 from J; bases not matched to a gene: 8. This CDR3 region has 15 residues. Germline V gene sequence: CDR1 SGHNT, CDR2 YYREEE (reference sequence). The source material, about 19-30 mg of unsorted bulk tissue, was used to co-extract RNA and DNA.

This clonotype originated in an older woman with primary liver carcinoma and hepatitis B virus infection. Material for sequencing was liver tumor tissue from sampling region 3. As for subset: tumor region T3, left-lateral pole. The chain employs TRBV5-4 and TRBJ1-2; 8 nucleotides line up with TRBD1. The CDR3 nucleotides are TGTGCCAGCACCGCGGACAGGGTCCTTAACTATGGCTACACCTTC. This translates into CASTADRVLNYGYTF.